The 7 T cell receptor beta chains below come from one sample, sequenced in a study of Tregs in tolerant kidney transplant recipients. The data were produced by immunoSEQ multiplex PCR, yet TCRdb's version contains in-frame clones alone and is incomplete. This table holds about 21,000 clones, just over 65% found once. The antigens for these receptors are not known. What was sequenced was Tregs from blood cultured with allogeneic cells. The receptors derive from a human donor in good health.

V gene TRBV10-1 combines with J gene TRBJ1-1; D unresolved. Trimming shortened V by 6 bases and J by 0 bases, and 17 bases separated the two germline ends. The CDR3 is 16 amino acids. Germline V gene data show CDR1 as WNHNN and CDR2 as SYGVQD (reference sequence). CDR3 bases: TGCGCCAGCAGACCAGTGGGAGATAGCTTGAACACTGAAGCTTTCTTT. It encodes CASRPVGDSLNTEAFF.

In its sample, this clone ranks as medium-sized (0.01 to 0.1%). V is TRBV7-2 and J is TRBJ1-3; no definite D call. Germline V gene lookup returns CDR1 SGHTA and CDR2 FQGNSA. This CDR3 is built from 12 residues. Trimming shortened V by 3 bases and J by 5 bases, and 5 bases separated the two germline ends. This chain's CDR3 is CASSFSRNTIYF. The DNA for the CDR3 is TGTGCCAGCAGCTTCTCCCGAAACACCATATATTTT.

The genes are TRBV5-5 and TRBJ2-1, with D possibly being TRBD2 (5 bases). The germline CDR1 and CDR2 sequences are SGHKS and YYEKEE (reference sequence). The CDR3 is made up of 16 amino acids. V was trimmed by 4 bases and J by 3 bases, leaving 17 bases between them. This CDR3 reads CASSLRFSDYYNEQFF. CDR3 DNA: TGTGCCAGCAGCCTCCGATTTAGCGACTACTACAATGAGCAGTTCTTC.

The chain links TRBV7-3 to TRBJ2-1; D call uncertain. Germline V gives CDR1 SGHTA, CDR2 FQGTGA. The CDR3 sequence is 12 residues long. Trimming took off 4 bases at V and 4 bases at J, with 5 bases between the two ends. The CDR3: CASSSGYNEQFF. The CDR3 nucleotides are TGTGCCAGCAGCTCCGGGTACAATGAGCAGTTCTTC. Drawing the rest from reference TRBV7-3 and TRBJ2-1, the complete variable domain is GAGVSQTPSNKVTEKGKYVELRCDPISGHTALYWYRQSLGQGPEFLIYFQGTGAADDSGLPNDRFFAVRPEGSVSTLKIQRTERGDSAVYLCASSSGYNEQFFGPGTRLTVL.

The rearrangement uses TRBV19 and TRBJ2-1; possible D gene TRBD2, 6 bases. The CDR3 length is 24 residues. Germline loops: CDR1 LNHDA, CDR2 SQIVND (reference sequence). Trimming removed 2 bases at V and 0 bases at J, with 35 bases between. CDR3 loop: CASSIWGQGPHGSGLRSSYNEQFF. As DNA, the CDR3 is TGTGCCAGTAGTATATGGGGTCAGGGACCCCATGGAAGCGGGCTCCGGAGCTCCTACAATGAGCAGTTCTTC.

The chain couples TRBV5-1 to TRBJ1-2, with TRBD1 matching 7 bases. The germline CDR1 and CDR2 sequences are SGHRS and YFSETQ. The V segment lost 7 bases and the J segment 1 base; nucleotides outside the gene matches: 7. CDR3 length equals 14 residues. The CDR3 sequence: CASAANRGNYGYTF. In DNA form, the CDR3 reads TGCGCCAGCGCCGCCAACAGGGGTAACTATGGCTACACCTTC. The entire variable domain, with the rest obtained from reference TRBV5-1 and TRBJ1-2, is as follows: KAGVTQTPRYLIKTRGQQVTLSCSPISGHRSVSWYQQTPGQGLQFLFEYFSETQRNKGNFPGRFSGRQFSNSRSEMNVSTLELGDSALYLCASAANRGNYGYTFGSGTRLTVV.

The chain uses TRBV2 and TRBJ1-5; D ambiguous. Germline-derived CDR1 and CDR2 are SNHLY and FYNNEI. The V end lost 3 bases, the J end lost 7 bases, and 7 bases lay between the germline ends. The CDR3 spans 12 residues. The CDR3 nucleotides read TGTGCCAGCAGTGACAGTTACCAGCCCCAGCATTTT. Translated: CASSDSYQPQHF.